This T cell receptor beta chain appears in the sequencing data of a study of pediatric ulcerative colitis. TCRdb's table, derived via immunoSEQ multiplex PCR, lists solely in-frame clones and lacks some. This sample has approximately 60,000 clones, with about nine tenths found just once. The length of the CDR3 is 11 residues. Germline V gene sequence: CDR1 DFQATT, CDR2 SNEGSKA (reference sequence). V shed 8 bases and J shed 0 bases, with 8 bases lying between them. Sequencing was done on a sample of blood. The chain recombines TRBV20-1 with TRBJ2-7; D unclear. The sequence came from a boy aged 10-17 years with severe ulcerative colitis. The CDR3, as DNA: TGCAGTTACCGAAGCTCCTACGAGCAGTACTTC. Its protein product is CSYRSSYEQYF.